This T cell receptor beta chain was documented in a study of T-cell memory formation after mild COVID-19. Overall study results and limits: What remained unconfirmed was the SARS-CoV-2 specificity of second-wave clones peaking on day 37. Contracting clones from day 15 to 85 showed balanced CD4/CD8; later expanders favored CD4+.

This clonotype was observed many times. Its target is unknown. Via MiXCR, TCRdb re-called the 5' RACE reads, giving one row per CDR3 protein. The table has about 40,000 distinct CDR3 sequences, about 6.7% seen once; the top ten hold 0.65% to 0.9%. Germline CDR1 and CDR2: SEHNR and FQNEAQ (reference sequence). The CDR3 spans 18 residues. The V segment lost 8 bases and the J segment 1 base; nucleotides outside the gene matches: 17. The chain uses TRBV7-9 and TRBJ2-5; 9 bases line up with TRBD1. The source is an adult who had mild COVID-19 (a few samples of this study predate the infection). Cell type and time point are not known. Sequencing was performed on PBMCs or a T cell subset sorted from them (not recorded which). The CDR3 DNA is TGTGCCAGCCGCGCAACCCGGGACAGGGAGGGTGGCCAAGAGACCCAGTACTTC. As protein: CASRATRDREGGQETQYF.